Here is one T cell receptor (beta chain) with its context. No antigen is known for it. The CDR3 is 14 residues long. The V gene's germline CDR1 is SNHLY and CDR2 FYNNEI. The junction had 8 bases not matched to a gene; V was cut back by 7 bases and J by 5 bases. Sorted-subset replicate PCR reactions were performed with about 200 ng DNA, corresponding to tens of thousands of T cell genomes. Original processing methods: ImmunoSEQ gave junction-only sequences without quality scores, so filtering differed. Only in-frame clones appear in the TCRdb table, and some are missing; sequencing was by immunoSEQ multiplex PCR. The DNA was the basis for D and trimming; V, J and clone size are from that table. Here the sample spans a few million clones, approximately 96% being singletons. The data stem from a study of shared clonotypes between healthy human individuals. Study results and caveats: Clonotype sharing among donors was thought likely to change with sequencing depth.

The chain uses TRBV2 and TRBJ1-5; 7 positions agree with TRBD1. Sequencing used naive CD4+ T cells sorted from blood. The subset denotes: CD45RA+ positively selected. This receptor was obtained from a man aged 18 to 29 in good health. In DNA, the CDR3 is TGTGCCAGCACCAAGACAGGGCTGGATCAGCCCCAGCATTTT. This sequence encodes CASTKTGLDQPQHF.